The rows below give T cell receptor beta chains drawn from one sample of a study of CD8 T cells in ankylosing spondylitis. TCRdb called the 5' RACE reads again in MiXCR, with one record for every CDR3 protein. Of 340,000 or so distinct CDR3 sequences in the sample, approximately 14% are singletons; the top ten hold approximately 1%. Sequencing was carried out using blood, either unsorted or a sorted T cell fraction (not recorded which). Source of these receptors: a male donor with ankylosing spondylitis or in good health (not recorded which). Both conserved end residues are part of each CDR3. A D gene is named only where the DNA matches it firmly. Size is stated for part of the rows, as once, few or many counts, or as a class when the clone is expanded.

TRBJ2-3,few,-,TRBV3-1,CASSLATITDTQYF,TGTGCCAGCAGCCTAGCTACGATCACAGATACGCAGTATTTT
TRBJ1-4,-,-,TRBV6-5,CASSYSGGGKLFF,TGTGCCAGCAGTTACTCAGGGGGAGGGAAACTGTTTTTT
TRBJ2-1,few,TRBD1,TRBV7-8,CASSTGTGGYNEQFF,TGTGCCAGCAGTACGGGGACAGGGGGTTACAATGAGCAGTTCTTC
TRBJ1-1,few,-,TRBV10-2,CASTLRQGQDTEAFF,TGCGCCAGCACCCTCCGGCAGGGGCAGGACACTGAAGCTTTCTTT
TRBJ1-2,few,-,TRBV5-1,CASSSVGYGYTF,TGCGCCAGCAGCTCCGTTGGGTATGGCTACACCTTC
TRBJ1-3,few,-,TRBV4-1,CASSPTAAGNTIYF,TGCGCCAGCAGCCCGACGGCGGCTGGAAACACCATATATTTT
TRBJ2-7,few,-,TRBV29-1,CSVVGTSYEQYF,TGCAGCGTTGTGGGCACTTCCTACGAGCAGTACTTC
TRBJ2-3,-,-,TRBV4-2,CASSLGERVQDTQYF,TGTGCCAGCAGCCTTGGGGAACGGGTCCAAGATACGCAGTATTTT
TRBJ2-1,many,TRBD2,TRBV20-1,CSARETSGPYNEQFF,TGCAGTGCTAGAGAAACTAGCGGCCCCTACAATGAGCAGTTCTTC
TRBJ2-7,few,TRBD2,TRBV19,CASSRSRLAHEQYF,TGTGCCAGTAGTAGATCCCGACTAGCCCACGAGCAGTACTTC
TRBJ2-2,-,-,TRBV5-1,CASGRDTPTGELFF,TGCGCCTCCGGACGGGATACCCCCACCGGGGAGCTGTTTTTT
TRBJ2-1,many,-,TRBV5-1,CASSLEARSGVYNEQFF,TGCGCCAGCAGCTTAGAGGCCCGCTCGGGGGTCTACAATGAGCAGTTCTTC
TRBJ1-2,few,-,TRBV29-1,CSVAARDYGYTF,TGCAGCGTTGCGGCCAGGGACTATGGCTACACCTTC
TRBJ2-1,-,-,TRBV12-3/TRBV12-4,CASSFILESEQFF,TGTGCCAGCAGTTTCATCCTAGAGTCTGAGCAGTTCTTC
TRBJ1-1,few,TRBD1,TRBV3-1,CASSPSGGLGSEAFF,TGTGCCAGCAGTCCTTCAGGGGGCTTAGGGTCTGAAGCTTTCTTT
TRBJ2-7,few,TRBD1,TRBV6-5,CASSYSGTGFHEQYF,TGTGCCAGCAGTTACTCCGGGACAGGGTTCCACGAGCAGTACTTC
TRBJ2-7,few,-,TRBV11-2,CASSLGRAAYEQYF,TGTGCCAGCAGCTTAGGGCGCGCCGCCTACGAGCAGTACTTC
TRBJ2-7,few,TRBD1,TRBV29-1,CSVEDRGQGDEQYF,TGCAGCGTTGAAGATAGAGGGCAGGGGGACGAGCAGTACTTC
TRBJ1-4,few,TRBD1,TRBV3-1,CATRTGNEKLFF,TGTGCCACCCGGACAGGAAATGAAAAACTGTTTTTT
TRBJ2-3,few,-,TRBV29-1,CSVLGGRQGSTDTQYF,TGCAGCGTTCTGGGGGGGAGACAGGGAAGCACAGATACGCAGTATTTT
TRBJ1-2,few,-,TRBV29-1,CSVEDRQLYGYTF,TGCAGCGTTGAAGATCGACAGCTCTATGGCTACACCTTC
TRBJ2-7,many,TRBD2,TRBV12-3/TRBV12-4,CASSTTSGRTEQYF,TGTGCCAGCAGTACCACTAGCGGGAGAACCGAGCAGTACTTC
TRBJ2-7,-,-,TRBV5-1,CASSGQGEQYF,TGCGCCAGCAGTGGCCAAGGCGAGCAGTACTTC
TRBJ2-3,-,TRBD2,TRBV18,CASSPTAGKADTQYF,TGTGCCAGCTCACCTACAGCGGGGAAGGCAGATACGCAGTATTTT
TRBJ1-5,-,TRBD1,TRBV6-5,CASSWGQSSIGPQHF,TGTGCCAGCAGTTGGGGACAGTCATCAATCGGCCCCCAGCATTTT
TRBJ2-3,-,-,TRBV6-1,CASKLRAGPSTDTQYF,TGTGCCAGCAAATTACGGGCCGGACCGAGCACAGATACGCAGTATTTT
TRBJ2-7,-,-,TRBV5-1,CASSLLGTRGAYEQYF,TGCGCCAGCAGCTTGCTTGGTACTAGAGGGGCCTACGAGCAGTACTTC